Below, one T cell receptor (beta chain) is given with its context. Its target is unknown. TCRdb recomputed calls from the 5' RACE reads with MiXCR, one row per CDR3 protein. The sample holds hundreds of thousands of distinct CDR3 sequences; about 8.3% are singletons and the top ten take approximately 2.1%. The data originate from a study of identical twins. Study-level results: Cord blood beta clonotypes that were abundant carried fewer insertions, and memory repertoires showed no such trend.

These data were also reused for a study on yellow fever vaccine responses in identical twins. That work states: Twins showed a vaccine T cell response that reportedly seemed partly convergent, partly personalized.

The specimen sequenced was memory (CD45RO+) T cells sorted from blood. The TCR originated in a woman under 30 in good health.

The DNA of the CDR3 is TGTGCCAGCAGCCAAGACCCCGGGCCCTACAATGAGCAGTTCTTC. It specifies CASSQDPGPYNEQFF. V is TRBV14 and J is TRBJ2-1; D remains unclear. The CDR3 has 15 residues. CDR1 and CDR2 (germline): SGHDN, FVKESK. V shed 0 bases and J shed 2 bases, with 8 bases lying between them. The full variable domain, with the rest looked up from reference TRBV14 and TRBJ2-1, is EAGVTQFPSHSVIEKGQTVTLRCDPISGHDNLYWYRRVMGKEIKFLLHFVKESKQDESGMPNNRFLAERTGGTYSTLKVQPAELEDSGVYFCASSQDPGPYNEQFFGPGTRLTVL.